The next 27 T cell receptor beta chains were all read from a single sample in a study of blood T cell repertoires in COVID-19. Measured with immunoSEQ multiplex PCR; TCRdb has only the in-frame clones, and not every one. Altogether 230,000 or so clones are present, about four fifths being singletons, with the ten largest covering around 7.5%. The sample taken for sequencing was peripheral blood. Receptor source: a woman of 80 years or more with COVID-19, enrolled during active disease.

In its sample, this clone was seen a few times. The chain carries TRBV28 and TRBJ1-1; D gene uncertain. Looked up from germline, CDR1 is MDHEN and CDR2 is SYDVKM. This CDR3 spans 13 amino acids. Trimming stripped 6 bases from V and 11 bases from J, with 19 bases between. The DNA of the CDR3 is TGTGCCAGCAGCTCCACTAGGACCTTTGGGGCTTTCTTT. Amino acid sequence: CASSSTRTFGAFF.

This chain connects TRBV2 to TRBJ1-1; D not resolved. V lost 6 bases to trimming and J lost 9 bases, with 14 bases between them. The CDR3 runs to 12 residues. Looked up from germline, CDR1 is SNHLY and CDR2 is FYNNEI. CDR3 sequence reads: CASSEGTRKAFF. The CDR3 DNA reads as TGTGCCAGCAGCGAGGGAACAAGGAAAGCTTTCTTT.

In this sample, this clone turned up many times. The V call is TRBV7-2, the J call TRBJ1-5; possible D gene TRBD1, 6 bases. This CDR3 has 15 residues. CDR1 is SGHTA, CDR2 FQGNSA, per germline. V shed 3 bases and J shed 6 bases, with 15 bases lying between them. The CDR3 loop reads CASSFPGDFGQPQHF. The CDR3 nucleotides read TGTGCCAGCAGCTTCCCAGGGGATTTCGGTCAGCCCCAGCATTTT.

J is TRBJ2-1 and V is TRBV9; TRBD2 aligns across 10 bases. CDR3 length: 18 amino acids. Germline trimming cut 0 bases from V and 5 bases from J; bases unmatched to any gene: 11. Germline CDR1 is SGDLS and CDR2 is YYNGEE. The DNA of the CDR3 is TGTGCCAGCAGCGTAGAGGGGCCTAGTAGCGGGAGGAACAATGAGCAGTTCTTC. Protein sequence: CASSVEGPSSGRNNEQFF.

CDR3 protein: CTSSQEGCGSETQYF. The CDR3 DNA sequence: TGCACCAGCAGCCAAGAGGGGTGCGGGAGCGAGACCCAGTACTTC. The chain employs TRBV1 and TRBJ2-5; the D segment call TRBD2 is taken from the table without a DNA check. TRBV1 is noted as a pseudogene. The length of the CDR3 is 15 residues.

CDR3 DNA: TGTGCCAGCAGCTCAGGGACAGGAGAAGCCAAAAACATTCAGTACTTC. This translates into CASSSGTGEAKNIQYF. The V call is TRBV5-6, the J call TRBJ2-4; 8 bases line up with TRBD1. CDR3 length: 16 amino acids. V gave up 3 bases and J gave up 0 bases; unmatched junction bases: 5. Germline CDR1 is SGHDT and CDR2 is YYEEEE.

V gene TRBV19 combines with J gene TRBJ2-2, with D perhaps matching TRBD2 (5 bases). V was clipped by 10 bases and J by 4 bases, with 16 bases between them. Germline-derived CDR1 and CDR2 are LNHDA and SQIVND (reference sequence). This CDR3 spans 14 amino acids. The CDR3 loop is CATDTGRVTGELFF. Here the CDR3 DNA reads TGTGCCACCGATACGGGGAGAGTCACCGGGGAGCTGTTTTTT.

V usage is TRBV7-8 and J usage is TRBJ2-7; TRBD2 agrees at 10 bases. J was trimmed by 6 bases and V by 5 bases; bases with no gene match: 13. The CDR3 is made up of 16 amino acids. Germline CDR1 is SGHVS and CDR2 is FQNEAQ. The CDR3 spells CASSPGWLAGVTEQYF. DNA for the CDR3: TGTGCCAGCAGCCCCGGTTGGCTAGCGGGAGTCACCGAGCAGTACTTC.

This chain links TRBV27 with TRBJ2-7; TRBD2 matches 7 bases. V lost 5 bases, J lost 4 bases, and 17 bases stayed unmatched. CDR1 and CDR2 (germline): MNHEY, SMNVEV (reference sequence). This CDR3 is built from 17 residues. The CDR3, as DNA: TGTGCCAGCAGTCCGCTATTCACTAGAGCGGGATTATACGAGCAGTACTTC. It codes for CASSPLFTRAGLYEQYF.

This clone occurred once. This rearrangement joins TRBV5-1 to TRBJ2-1, with D possibly being TRBD1 (6 bases). CDR1 is SGHRS, CDR2 YFSETQ, per germline. Trimming took off 1 base at V and 8 bases at J, with 16 bases between the two ends. The length of the CDR3 is 15 residues. The CDR3 DNA reads TGCGCCAGCAGCTTGATAGGACAGTCAAACGATGAGCAGTTCTTC. As protein: CASSLIGQSNDEQFF.

V gene TRBV7-9 combines with J gene TRBJ2-7; D perhaps matches TRBD2 (6 bases). This CDR3 has 14 residues. Deletions cut 0 bases from V and 5 bases from J, with 11 bases between. CDR1 SEHNR and CDR2 FQNEAQ come from the germline V gene (reference sequence). The CDR3 loop reads CASSLARPGDEQYF. CDR3 sequence (DNA): TGTGCCAGCAGCTTAGCGCGCCCGGGGGACGAGCAGTACTTC.

The V gene is TRBV7-3, the J gene TRBJ2-3; 16 bases fit TRBD2. CDR1 is SGHTA, CDR2 FQGTGA, per germline. This CDR3 has 17 residues. Losses at the gene ends were 4 bases for V and 3 bases for J; bases not matched to a gene: 4. The CDR3 loop is CASSSMGLAGGTDTQYF. The CDR3 nucleotides read TGTGCCAGCAGCTCGATGGGACTAGCGGGAGGGACAGATACGCAGTATTTT.

The rearrangement uses TRBV29-1 and TRBJ2-5; TRBD1 aligns across 7 bases. With V trimmed by 6 bases and J by 4 bases, 5 bases remained unmatched. Germline values: CDR1 SQVTM, CDR2 ANQGSEA. The CDR3 runs to 12 residues. CDR3 sequence reads: CSVRTGGETQYF. DNA for the CDR3: TGCAGCGTGCGGACAGGAGGAGAGACCCAGTACTTC.

In regard to this clone: The identical CDR3 is also encoded by other nucleotide sequences in the sample. This rearrangement joins TRBV7-2 to TRBJ2-5; D perhaps matches TRBD1 (6 bases). CDR1 and CDR2 (germline): SGHTA, FQGNSA. The CDR3 runs to 14 residues. V shed 0 bases and J shed 5 bases, with 10 bases lying between them. The CDR3 loop is CASSLAGAGETQYF. CDR3 coding DNA: TGTGCCAGCAGCTTAGCGGGGGCCGGGGAGACCCAGTACTTC.

This rearrangement joins TRBV27 to TRBJ2-3; TRBD1 agrees at 10 bases. Germline-derived CDR1 and CDR2 are MNHEY and SMNVEV (reference sequence). V trimming: 8 bases; J trimming: 1 base; junction bases outside the gene matches: 12. This CDR3 is built from 17 residues. The CDR3 coding sequence is TGTGCCAGCCAAATGAGATCCGGGACAGGGGGCACAGATACGCAGTATTTT. Translated: CASQMRSGTGGTDTQYF.

V usage is TRBV24-1 and J usage is TRBJ1-5; D is perhaps TRBD1 (6 bases). Trimming took off 6 bases at V and 0 bases at J, with 17 bases between the two ends. This CDR3 has 17 residues. Germline V gene lookup returns CDR1 KGHDR and CDR2 SFDVKD. CDR3 nucleotides: TGTGCCACCAGTCGGAGGGGGGGACTTTATAGCAATCAGCCCCAGCATTTT. Translation gives CATSRRGGLYSNQPQHF.

This clone was detected only a few times. This chain links TRBV5-6 with TRBJ1-6; D unclear. Germline CDR1 reads SGHDT; CDR2 reads YYEEEE. This CDR3 comprises 16 residues. Deletions cut 2 bases from V and 0 bases from J, with 9 bases between. CDR3 residues: CASSFWGDSYNSPLHF. CDR3 DNA: TGTGCCAGCAGCTTTTGGGGAGACTCCTATAATTCACCCCTCCACTTT.

The table lists this clone with a count of one. V is TRBV19 and J is TRBJ1-5; TRBD1 matches 9 bases. J lost 3 bases, V lost 4 bases, and 4 bases had no gene match. Germline assignment: CDR1 LNHDA and CDR2 SQIVND (reference sequence). There are 15 residues in the CDR3. The CDR3 loop reads CASSKGTGINQPQHF. CDR3 DNA: TGTGCCAGTAGTAAAGGGACAGGGATCAATCAGCCCCAGCATTTT.

The rearrangement joins TRBV9 to TRBJ1-2; D not certain. Trimming took off 0 bases at V and 3 bases at J, with 12 bases between the two ends. This CDR3 spans 15 amino acids. From germline, CDR1 is SGDLS and CDR2 YYNGEE. CDR3 amino acids: CASSVGADDHYGYTF. The DNA of the CDR3 is TGTGCCAGCAGCGTAGGGGCCGACGACCACTATGGCTACACCTTC.

The chain links TRBV28 to TRBJ1-5; D unresolved. The CDR3 is 16 residues long. Germline V CDR1 and CDR2: MDHEN, SYDVKM. Trimming stripped 5 bases from V and 0 bases from J, with 14 bases between. The CDR3 is CASSPPSTYSNQPQHF. DNA of the CDR3: TGTGCCAGCAGTCCTCCTTCTACCTATAGCAATCAGCCCCAGCATTTT.

The chain couples TRBV6-5 to TRBJ1-2; 7 bases fit TRBD1. The CDR3 length is 15 residues. The V gene's germline CDR1 is MNHEY and CDR2 SVGAGI. Losses at the gene ends were 6 bases for V and 2 bases for J; bases not matched to a gene: 9. CDR3 sequence (DNA): TGTGCCAGCAGCCGCACAGGGGAAAGGAACTATGGCTACACCTTC. Protein: CASSRTGERNYGYTF.

This chain uses TRBV7-2 with TRBJ1-1; 10 bases align to TRBD1. In germline, CDR1 is SGHTA, CDR2 FQGNSA. J was trimmed by 2 bases and V by 5 bases; bases with no gene match: 5. The CDR3 is made up of 15 amino acids. The chain's CDR3 is CASSTRTGGNTEAFF. CDR3 nucleotide sequence: TGTGCCAGCAGCACTCGGACAGGGGGAAACACTGAAGCTTTCTTT.

The rearrangement uses TRBV19 and TRBJ2-1; weak D call: TRBD1 (5 bases). The germline gives CDR1 LNHDA, CDR2 SQIVND (reference sequence). This CDR3 is 14 amino acids long. Trimming cost V 3 bases and J 9 bases, with 15 bases left between them. The CDR3 loop is CASSIRQGIVEQFF. The DNA for the CDR3 is TGTGCCAGTAGTATTCGGCAGGGTATAGTTGAGCAGTTCTTC. The whole variable domain, filled in from reference TRBV19 and TRBJ2-1, reads DGGITQSPKYLFRKEGQNVTLSCEQNLNHDAMYWYRQDPGQGLRLIYYSQIVNDFQKGDIAEGYSVSREKKESFPLTVTSAQKNPTAFYLCASSIRQGIVEQFFGPGTRLTVL.

The V and J genes are TRBV7-9 and TRBJ1-1; tentatively, D is TRBD1 (5 bases). Trimming removed 5 bases at V and 1 base at J, with 14 bases between. The CDR3 length is 15 residues. Germline values: CDR1 SEHNR, CDR2 FQNEAQ (reference sequence). The CDR3, as DNA: TGTGCCAGCAGCCTACTAACAGGAGCGAACACTGAAGCTTTCTTT. Translated, it gives CASSLLTGANTEAFF.

The rearrangement links TRBV12-3 or TRBV12-4 to TRBJ1-1; the D gene is possibly TRBD1 (5 bases). Trimming shortened V by 3 bases and J by 3 bases, and 8 bases separated the two germline ends. The CDR3 contains 13 residues. CDR3 in DNA: TGTGCCAGCAGTTTGCAGGGCTACACTGAAGCTTTCTTT. Translating gives CASSLQGYTEAFF.

This sequence joins TRBV3-1 (or the pseudogene TRBV3-2) and TRBJ1-5, with D unresolved. The CDR3 runs to 13 residues. Germline CDR1 reads LGHDT; CDR2 reads YNNKEL (reference sequence). Deletions cut 1 base from V and 11 bases from J, with 12 bases between. The CDR3 loop is CASSQARTGAQHF. Here the CDR3 DNA reads TGTGCCAGCAGCCAAGCCCGGACGGGAGCCCAGCATTTT.

This clone was picked up a small number of times. The V gene is TRBV6-6, the J gene TRBJ2-7; 7 positions match TRBD1. Germline CDR1 is MNHNY and CDR2 is SVGAGI (reference sequence). CDR3 length: 14 amino acids. The J segment lost 2 bases and the V segment lost 2 bases, leaving 3 bases of the junction unmatched. The CDR3: CASSYGTATYEQYF. CDR3 nucleotide sequence: TGTGCCAGCAGTTACGGGACAGCTACCTACGAGCAGTACTTC.